This T cell receptor (beta chain) was recovered during a study of CD8+ T cells in alopecia areata. Study-level information: Treated individuals took tofacitinib by mouth, 5 to 10 mg twice daily.

Germline values: CDR1 PRHDT, CDR2 FYEKMQ (reference sequence). The CDR3 extends over 15 amino acids. With 5 bases removed from V and 8 bases from J, the gap between germline ends came to 18 bases. The authors extracted RNA and reverse transcribed it into cDNA as the sequencing template. Clones were sequenced by immunoSEQ multiplex PCR, and TCRdb holds only the in-frame ones, with some missing. The sample includes roughly 140,000 clones, about four fifths of them seen just once. Treatment indicated: oral pan-JAK inhibitor, 5-10 mg twice daily. Lesional scalp punch biopsies and peripheral blood were collected from alopecia areata patients. In regard to this clone: Its antigen is undetermined.

Notes on the study in general: Researchers report lesional scalp, most notably alopecia totalis/universalis, outstripped normal scalp in clonality.

The V call is TRBV13, the J call TRBJ2-2; D perhaps matches TRBD2 (6 bases). This TCR was recovered from a human donor with alopecia areata. This specimen was CD8+ T cells sorted from blood, taken at week 4, from a patient treated with tofacitinib. The DNA for the CDR3 is TGTGCCAGCAGCCAAGGAGGGACCTCAAGAGGGGAGCTGTTTTTT. Protein sequence: CASSQGGTSRGELFF.